This TCR beta chain came from a study of vaccination effects on CD4 cells after COVID-19. Overall study results and limits: By a late point after vaccination, infection- and vaccine-induced clones had shrunk markedly through clonal contraction.

About this clone: Its specificity is unknown.

Under the ViraFEST assay, PBMC were stimulated with viral peptide pools so that antigen-specific CD4+ T cells expanded. Sequencing was performed afterwards. A roughly 10-day culture period preceded the isolation of CD4+ T cells. The person acquired a PCR-confirmed SARS-CoV-2 infection between March and December 2020. Trimming shortened V by 1 base and J by 1 base, and 4 bases separated the two germline ends. The CDR3 is 13 amino acids. The germline V gene has CDR1 LGHDT and CDR2 YNNKEL (reference sequence). Sequencing used immunoSEQ multiplex PCR; TCRdb keeps in-frame clones, though not all of them. Of about 45,000 clones in the sample, approximately 72% were seen once.

This specimen was CD4+ T cells from PBMCs cultured with a peptide pool, taken before COVID-19 vaccination. The rearrangement uses TRBV3-1 (or the pseudogene TRBV3-2) and TRBJ1-1; D is ambiguous. The TCR comes from a human donor who had a prior SARS-CoV-2 infection. The CDR3 bases are TGTGCCAGCAGCCAAGTCCGGAACACTGAAGCTTTCTTT. This encodes CASSQVRNTEAFF.